A single sample is the source of the 2 T cell receptor beta chains below, sequenced in a study of post-analysis software for immune sequencing data. These receptors are not linked to any known antigen. Researchers reported that TCR beta cDNA libraries carried unique molecular identifiers. Each CDR3 protein is one row after TCRdb ran MiXCR on the PCR reads. The sample has about 770,000 distinct CDR3 sequences, approximately 44% seen once. The study's findings and limits: Patients had higher frequencies than controls of four to six TRBV segments, including TRBV5-6, TRBV5-1 and TRBV20-1.

Material for sequencing was blood. The receptors here all came from a girl aged 5-17 years with multiple sclerosis.

The chain links TRBV10-3 to TRBJ2-7, with D unresolved. V was trimmed by 10 bases and J by 0 bases, leaving 10 bases between them. Germline V gene data show CDR1 as ENHRY and CDR2 as SYGVKD. The CDR3 has 12 amino acids. As DNA, the CDR3 is TGTGCCACTTCGCGGACCTCCTACGAGCAGTACTTC. Residues: CATSRTSYEQYF.

The chain combines TRBV27 with TRBJ2-7; a possible D gene is TRBD1 (5 bases). This CDR3 has 13 residues. The germline V gene encodes CDR1 MNHEY and CDR2 SMNVEV (reference sequence). The V and J ends lost 6 bases and 4 bases respectively, with 13 bases between them. CDR3 in amino acids: CASRASSGYEQYF. CDR3 in DNA: TGTGCCAGCAGGGCAAGCTCAGGGTACGAGCAGTACTTC.